This TCR beta chain was identified in a study of blood T cell repertoires in COVID-19. The CDR3 spans 15 residues. Germline CDR1 reads SGHTA; CDR2 reads FQGNSA. The V and J ends lost 4 bases and 4 bases, in that order; junction bases with no gene match: 7. This clone came up once. TCRdb's table, derived via immunoSEQ multiplex PCR, lists solely in-frame clones and lacks some. Altogether about 250,000 clones are present, around 88% being singletons, with the ten largest covering over 1.3%. This rearrangement joins TRBV7-2 to TRBJ1-1; 9 bases align to TRBD1. What was sequenced was peripheral blood. The clonotype originates from an elderly man with acute or convalescent COVID-19. Written as DNA, the CDR3 is TGTGCCAGCAGCTCCGGACAGGGGCTAGGCACTGAAGCTTTCTTT. Its translation is CASSSGQGLGTEAFF.